These T cell receptor beta chains were read from a single sample in a study of blood T cell repertoires in COVID-19. TCRdb keeps only in-frame clones here, not all; method: immunoSEQ multiplex PCR. The sample contains 200,000 to 300,000 clones, about 85% of which appear only once. The sequencing sample was made of peripheral blood. These receptors were taken from a woman over 75 with acute or convalescent COVID-19. The CDR3 runs from the conserved cysteine through the conserved F or W. Fields, in order: clone size, CDR3 length, J gene, V gene, D gene, CDR3 protein, CDR3 DNA. The D gene is left open where the match is weak. Some rows have no size entry. The others give once, few or many, or a class for an expanded clone.

size: .
length: 18
J: TRBJ2-3
V: TRBV4-1
D: .
CDR3: CASSQDLGAGGATDTQYF
DNA: TGCGCCAGCAGCCAAGACCTGGGCGCGGGCGGAGCCACAGATACGCAGTATTTT

size: .
length: 14
J: TRBJ2-3
V: TRBV7-7
D: TRBD2
CDR3: CASSLTSGQDTQYF
DNA: TGTGCCAGCAGCTTAACTAGCGGGCAAGATACGCAGTATTTT

size: .
length: 17
J: TRBJ2-6
V: TRBV9
D: .
CDR3: CASSAFPGKSGANVLTF
DNA: TGTGCCAGCAGCGCATTTCCAGGGAAATCTGGGGCCAACGTCCTGACTTTC

size: .
length: 15
J: TRBJ2-1
V: TRBV11-2
D: TRBD1
CDR3: CASSLVLGQFNEQFF
DNA: TGTGCCAGCAGCTTAGTCTTGGGACAGTTCAATGAGCAGTTCTTC

size: .
length: 15
J: TRBJ2-3
V: TRBV14
D: TRBD1
CDR3: CASSPRTGSTDTQYF
DNA: TGTGCCAGCAGCCCCCGGACAGGGAGCACAGATACGCAGTATTTT

size: .
length: 13
J: TRBJ1-5
V: TRBV3-1/TRBV3-2
D: .
CDR3: CASSQYRDQPQHF
DNA: TGTGCCAGCAGCCAGTACAGGGATCAGCCCCAGCATTTT

size: once
length: 15
J: TRBJ1-2
V: TRBV18
D: .
CDR3: CASSMSLGAADGYTF
DNA: TGTGCCAGCTCGATGAGTCTGGGGGCGGCTGATGGCTACACCTTC

size: .
length: 13
J: TRBJ2-3
V: TRBV9
D: TRBD1
CDR3: CASSTTGEDTQYF
DNA: TGTGCCAGCAGCACAACAGGGGAAGATACGCAGTATTTT

size: few
length: 13
J: TRBJ2-7
V: TRBV5-1
D: .
CDR3: CATRDSPGYEQYF
DNA: TGCGCCACCCGGGACTCGCCTGGGTACGAGCAGTACTTC

size: .
length: 15
J: TRBJ1-2
V: TRBV5-1
D: TRBD1
CDR3: CASSEGTAANYGYTF
DNA: TGCGCCAGCAGCGAGGGGACAGCAGCTAACTATGGCTACACCTTC

size: .
length: 16
J: TRBJ1-5
V: TRBV2
D: TRBD1
CDR3: CASSETWGQSNQPQHF
DNA: TGTGCCAGCAGTGAGACCTGGGGACAGAGCAATCAGCCCCAGCATTTT

size: .
length: 13
J: TRBJ1-2
V: TRBV3-1/TRBV3-2
D: .
CDR3: CASSPDQGVGYTF
DNA: TGTGCCAGCAGTCCCGACCAGGGTGTGGGCTACACCTTC

size: .
length: 14
J: TRBJ1-6
V: TRBV2
D: TRBD1
CDR3: CASSEDRVNSPLHF
DNA: TGTGCCAGCAGTGAGGACAGGGTAAATTCACCCCTCCACTTT

size: .
length: 14
J: TRBJ2-5
V: TRBV5-4
D: .
CDR3: CASSLHREYETQYF
DNA: TGTGCCAGCAGCTTGCACAGGGAGTATGAGACCCAGTACTTC

size: .
length: 15
J: TRBJ1-1
V: TRBV28
D: TRBD1
CDR3: CASSLEGQGWFGAFF
DNA: TGTGCCAGCAGTTTAGAGGGACAGGGGTGGTTCGGAGCTTTCTTT

size: .
length: 14
J: TRBJ1-2
V: TRBV19
D: .
CDR3: CASRKEASGYGYTF
DNA: TGTGCCAGTAGGAAGGAGGCTAGTGGTTATGGCTACACCTTC

size: .
length: 17
J: TRBJ2-3
V: TRBV19
D: .
CDR3: CASSNPLAASNTDTQYF
DNA: TGTGCCAGTAGTAACCCATTAGCGGCATCGAACACAGATACGCAGTATTTT

size: .
length: 17
J: TRBJ2-3
V: TRBV21-1
D: .
CDR3: CASSEGLAGGYTDTQYF
DNA: TGTGCCAGCAGCGAAGGACTAGCGGGGGGTTACACAGATACGCAGTATTTT

size: .
length: 14
J: TRBJ2-1
V: TRBV7-2
D: TRBD2
CDR3: CASSPGTSETEQFF
DNA: TGTGCCAGCAGCCCAGGGACTAGCGAGACTGAGCAGTTCTTC

size: .
length: 18
J: TRBJ1-2
V: TRBV5-1
D: TRBD1
CDR3: CASSTGPSGQGLAYGYTF
DNA: TGCGCCAGCAGCACGGGACCCTCGGGACAGGGGCTGGCCTATGGCTACACCTTC

size: .
length: 13
J: TRBJ1-2
V: TRBV5-4
D: .
CDR3: CAGRRYGGGGYTF
DNA: TGTGCCGGTAGACGTTATGGAGGTGGTGGCTACACCTTC

size: once
length: 14
J: TRBJ2-5
V: TRBV3-1/TRBV3-2
D: TRBD2
CDR3: CASSRGLAGTPQYF
DNA: TGTGCCAGCAGCCGGGGACTAGCCGGTACGCCCCAGTACTTC

size: once
length: 13
J: TRBJ1-4
V: TRBV19
D: TRBD1
CDR3: CASSTSDRGKLFF
DNA: TGTGCCAGTAGTACCAGTGACAGGGGCAAACTGTTTTTT

size: .
length: 15
J: TRBJ2-5
V: TRBV6-5
D: TRBD1
CDR3: CASRNTEGAWETQYF
DNA: TGTGCCAGCAGGAACACCGAGGGGGCGTGGGAGACCCAGTACTTC

size: .
length: 15
J: TRBJ1-3
V: TRBV28
D: .
CDR3: CASSLLQRHGNTIYF
DNA: TGTGCCAGCAGTTTATTACAGAGACATGGAAACACCATATATTTT

size: .
length: 15
J: TRBJ1-3
V: TRBV6-5
D: TRBD1
CDR3: CASRRDRVDGNTIYF
DNA: TGTGCCAGCAGGAGGGACAGGGTGGATGGAAACACCATATATTTT

size: .
length: 21
J: TRBJ2-3
V: TRBV14
D: TRBD2
CDR3: CASSLRGTSGGPIDLTDTQYF
DNA: TGTGCCAGCAGCCTTCGTGGGACTAGCGGGGGGCCTATCGATCTAACAGATACGCAGTATTTT

size: .
length: 17
J: TRBJ1-3
V: TRBV1
D: .
CDR3: CTSSPGQGMLLVNTIYF
DNA: TGCACCAGCAGTCCCGGACAGGGGATGCTTCTAGTAAACACCATATATTTT

size: few
length: 16
J: TRBJ1-5
V: TRBV11-2
D: TRBD1
CDR3: CASSLDGQGAGQPQHF
DNA: TGTGCCAGCAGCTTAGATGGACAGGGAGCCGGTCAGCCCCAGCATTTT

size: .
length: 14
J: TRBJ2-7
V: TRBV5-4
D: .
CDR3: CASSAGVSPYEQYF
DNA: TGTGCCAGCAGCGCCGGGGTGAGTCCCTACGAGCAGTACTTC

size: .
length: 14
J: TRBJ2-5
V: TRBV7-8
D: .
CDR3: CASSLALVGETQYF
DNA: TGTGCCAGCAGCTTAGCGCTAGTGGGAGAGACCCAGTACTTC

size: .
length: 15
J: TRBJ1-1
V: TRBV6-1
D: TRBD1
CDR3: CASSEYRGVNTEAFF
DNA: TGTGCCAGCAGTGAATACAGGGGGGTGAACACTGAAGCTTTCTTT

size: few
length: 15
J: TRBJ2-5
V: TRBV3-1/TRBV3-2
D: TRBD2
CDR3: CASSPAGTFQETQYF
DNA: TGTGCCAGCAGCCCAGCGGGGACGTTTCAAGAGACCCAGTACTTC

size: .
length: 13
J: TRBJ1-1
V: TRBV7-2
D: TRBD1
CDR3: CASSFIETGEAFF
DNA: TGTGCCAGCAGCTTCATAGAGACAGGGGAAGCTTTCTTT

size: .
length: 15
J: TRBJ2-2
V: TRBV6-6
D: TRBD1
CDR3: CASSGTGGNTGELFF
DNA: TGTGCCAGCAGTGGGACAGGGGGGAACACCGGGGAGCTGTTTTTT

size: .
length: 11
J: TRBJ1-2
V: TRBV5-6
D: .
CDR3: CASSRTVGYTF
DNA: TGTGCCAGCAGCCGGACAGTAGGCTACACCTTC

size: .
length: 20
J: TRBJ1-1
V: TRBV30
D: TRBD1
CDR3: CACSIHRDRNNPSLNTEAFF
DNA: TGTGCCTGTTCGATACACCGGGACAGAAACAATCCGAGCTTGAACACTGAAGCTTTCTTT

size: .
length: 14
J: TRBJ2-1
V: TRBV30
D: TRBD2
CDR3: CAWDGTSGMSEQFF
DNA: TGTGCCTGGGACGGGACTAGCGGGATGAGTGAGCAGTTCTTC

size: .
length: 13
J: TRBJ1-1
V: TRBV18
D: .
CDR3: CASSPRMNTEAFF
DNA: TGTGCCAGCTCACCCAGGATGAACACTGAAGCTTTCTTT

size: .
length: 16
J: TRBJ1-3
V: TRBV5-1
D: .
CDR3: CASSRRGGSSGNTIYF
DNA: TGCGCCAGCAGCCGGCGTGGGGGGAGCTCTGGAAACACCATATATTTT

size: .
length: 16
J: TRBJ1-5
V: TRBV5-6
D: .
CDR3: CASSRRLSHSNQPQHF
DNA: TGTGCCAGCAGCCGTCGGTTAAGTCATAGCAATCAGCCCCAGCATTTT

size: .
length: 15
J: TRBJ1-6
V: TRBV6-1
D: .
CDR3: CASSELGAANSPLHF
DNA: TGTGCCAGCAGTGAACTTGGGGCAGCGAATTCACCCCTCCACTTT

size: .
length: 17
J: TRBJ2-1
V: TRBV7-8
D: .
CDR3: CASSSPGEPSSYNEQFF
DNA: TGTGCCAGCAGCTCCCCGGGAGAACCTAGCTCCTACAATGAGCAGTTCTTC

size: .
length: 19
J: TRBJ2-7
V: TRBV7-8
D: TRBD2
CDR3: CASSLGSSGRADGSYEQYF
DNA: TGTGCCAGCAGCTTAGGGTCTAGCGGGAGGGCCGATGGTTCCTACGAGCAGTACTTC

size: once
length: 15
J: TRBJ2-3
V: TRBV6-5
D: .
CDR3: CASSYSGIRTDTQYF
DNA: TGTGCCAGCAGTTACTCCGGGATTCGCACAGATACGCAGTATTTT

size: .
length: 16
J: TRBJ2-3
V: TRBV6-5
D: .
CDR3: CASSYLSQGLTDTQYF
DNA: TGTGCCAGCAGTTACCTAAGCCAGGGGCTCACAGATACGCAGTATTTT

size: .
length: 15
J: TRBJ2-5
V: TRBV5-6
D: TRBD2
CDR3: CASSSGTSVFETQYF
DNA: TGTGCCAGCAGCTCCGGGACTAGCGTGTTTGAGACCCAGTACTTC

size: .
length: 15
J: TRBJ2-5
V: TRBV7-2
D: .
CDR3: CASSLFLGEQETQYF
DNA: TGTGCCAGCAGCTTATTTCTGGGCGAACAAGAGACCCAGTACTTC

size: .
length: 15
J: TRBJ2-3
V: TRBV3-1/TRBV3-2
D: TRBD1
CDR3: CASSQVTGGTDTQYF
DNA: TGTGCCAGCAGCCAAGTAACAGGGGGCACAGATACGCAGTATTTT

size: few
length: 13
J: TRBJ2-1
V: TRBV2
D: .
CDR3: CASRQILNNEQFF
DNA: TGTGCCAGCCGACAGATTTTAAACAATGAGCAGTTCTTC

size: .
length: 14
J: TRBJ1-2
V: TRBV3-1/TRBV3-2
D: TRBD1
CDR3: CASSHRQGSYGYTF
DNA: TGTGCCAGCAGCCACAGACAGGGGAGCTATGGCTACACCTTC

size: .
length: 14
J: TRBJ1-5
V: TRBV2
D: .
CDR3: CASSEEGFRQPQHF
DNA: TGTGCCAGCAGTGAAGAGGGGTTTCGGCAGCCCCAGCATTTT

size: .
length: 13
J: TRBJ2-4
V: TRBV14
D: TRBD1
CDR3: CASSRHDREWRYF
DNA: TGTGCCAGCAGCCGCCACGACAGGGAGTGGAGGTACTTC

size: once
length: 13
J: TRBJ1-5
V: TRBV18
D: .
CDR3: CASSPNGSGPQHF
DNA: TGTGCCAGCTCACCAAACGGGTCTGGGCCCCAGCATTTT

size: .
length: 14
J: TRBJ2-1
V: TRBV2
D: TRBD2
CDR3: CASTLAGAGWEQFF
DNA: TGTGCCAGCACGCTAGCGGGGGCCGGATGGGAGCAGTTCTTC